The 27 T cell receptor beta chains below come from one sample, sequenced in a study of STAT5B mutations in CD4+ large granular lymphocyte leukemia. Here immunoSEQ multiplex PCR was the method, and the copy in TCRdb shows in-frame clones only, minus some. The sample records 20,000 to 25,000 clones, about 80% being singletons. Material for sequencing was CD4+ T cells from blood buffy coats. These receptors were obtained from a human donor in good health.

CDR3 DNA sequence: TGTGCCAGCAGTACCCCTCCCCGGGGCCGGGGGGGCAATCAGCCCCAGCATTTT. This translates into CASSTPPRGRGGNQPQHF. The gene calls are TRBV25-1 and TRBJ1-5; possibly TRBD1 for D (5 bases). This CDR3 is built from 18 residues. Germline CDR1 is MGHDK and CDR2 is SYGVNS. The V gene lost 5 bases and the J gene lost 2 bases, with 22 bases spanning the gap.

This chain connects TRBV6-6 to TRBJ1-1; a possible D gene is TRBD1 (5 bases). Per the germline V gene, CDR1 is MNHNY and CDR2 is SVGAGI (reference sequence). V shed 8 bases and J shed 5 bases, with 18 bases lying between them. The CDR3 runs 14 residues. The DNA of the CDR3 is TGTGCCAGCCGTCCCGCTTGGGGCGTTACTGAAGCTTTCTTT. As protein: CASRPAWGVTEAFF.

V gene TRBV11-3 combines with J gene TRBJ2-5, with 8 bases lining up with TRBD1. Per the germline V gene, CDR1 is SGHNT and CDR2 is YENEEA. The CDR3 consists of 15 residues. Losses at the gene ends were 5 bases for V and 5 bases for J; bases not matched to a gene: 10. CDR3 sequence (DNA): TGTGCCAGCAGCCCGGGACAGGCCAAGGGGGAGACCCAGTACTTC. Residues: CASSPGQAKGETQYF.

The rearrangement links TRBV10-1 to TRBJ2-1; D remains unclear. The CDR3 has 15 amino acids. Germline V gene lookup returns CDR1 WNHNN and CDR2 SYGVQD (reference sequence). V was cut by 3 bases and J by 8 bases, with 17 bases left in between. The DNA of the CDR3 is TGCGCCAGCAGTGATCCTAGTAGTTCGGGCGATGAGCAGTTCTTC. Protein sequence: CASSDPSSSGDEQFF.

This chain joins TRBV6-5 and TRBJ2-7; D gene unclear. The CDR3 is made up of 10 amino acids. Trimming cost V 5 bases and J 2 bases, with 1 base left between them. The V gene's germline CDR1 is MNHEY and CDR2 SVGAGI. The CDR3 DNA reads as TGTGCCAGCAGTCCCTACGAGCAGTACTTC. Translation: CASSPYEQYF.

The chain links TRBV9 to TRBJ2-3; D is unclear. The CDR3 runs to 14 residues. The ends were cut back, 4 bases at V and 1 base at J, with 10 bases in the middle. Per germline, CDR1 SGDLS and CDR2 YYNGEE. CDR3 protein: CASSLGPRTDTQYF. Written as DNA, the CDR3 is TGTGCCAGCAGCCTCGGGCCCCGCACAGATACGCAGTATTTT.

The V and J genes are TRBV5-4 and TRBJ2-1; TRBD2 matches at 9 bases. Germline CDR1 and CDR2: SGHNT and YYREEE (reference sequence). The V and J ends lost 4 bases and 4 bases, in that order; junction bases with no gene match: 6. This CDR3 is built from 15 residues. CDR3 residues: CASSPRLAEYNEQFF. CDR3 DNA: TGTGCCAGCAGCCCACGACTAGCGGAGTACAATGAGCAGTTCTTC.

This chain connects TRBV10-3 to TRBJ1-1; the D gene is possibly TRBD1 (6 bases). The CDR3 contains 16 residues. Germline V gene lookup returns CDR1 ENHRY and CDR2 SYGVKD. Trimming pared 3 bases from V and 0 bases from J, leaving 14 bases between. CDR3 in amino acids: CAISDSSGALNTEAFF. Written as DNA, the CDR3 is TGTGCCATCAGTGACTCCTCAGGGGCCCTGAACACTGAAGCTTTCTTT.

This rearrangement joins TRBV6-1 to TRBJ1-5, with TRBD1 matching 7 bases. The germline V gene encodes CDR1 MNHNS and CDR2 SASEGT. The CDR3 extends over 15 amino acids. The junction had 2 bases not matched to a gene; V was cut back by 1 base and J by 2 bases. The DNA of the CDR3 is TGTGCCAGCAGTGAAGGAGGGACAGGCAATCAGCCCCAGCATTTT. Its translation is CASSEGGTGNQPQHF.

This clone has a handful of counts. This sequence joins TRBV5-4 and TRBJ1-4, with D tentatively TRBD1 (5 bases). V lost 0 bases to trimming and J lost 3 bases, with 9 bases between them. This CDR3 contains 15 residues. Germline values: CDR1 SGHNT, CDR2 YYREEE (reference sequence). CDR3 loop: CASSLEAGSNEKLFF. The CDR3, as DNA: TGTGCCAGCAGCTTGGAGGCAGGGTCTAATGAAAAACTGTTTTTT.

This chain links TRBV7-8 with TRBJ2-2; D is perhaps TRBD2 (6 bases). CDR1 is SGHVS, CDR2 FQNEAQ, per germline. The CDR3 is made up of 16 amino acids. V was cut by 3 bases and J by 0 bases, with 11 bases left in between. The CDR3 DNA is TGTGCCAGCAGCTTCGGGACTCTTGCGAACACCGGGGAGCTGTTTTTT. Its protein is CASSFGTLANTGELFF.

CDR3 amino acids: CASSNPARVTGELFF. CDR3 in DNA: TGTGCCAGCAGCAATCCGGCGAGGGTTACCGGGGAGCTGTTTTTT. The V and J genes are TRBV7-8 and TRBJ2-2, with D possibly matching TRBD2 (5 bases). Germline V gene sequence: CDR1 SGHVS, CDR2 FQNEAQ. The CDR3 is 15 amino acids. Trimming stripped 5 bases from V and 5 bases from J, with 15 bases between.

V is TRBV9 and J is TRBJ2-1, with no clear D. The V gene lost 4 bases and the J gene lost 0 bases, with 14 bases spanning the gap. CDR3 length: 16 amino acids. Germline assignment: CDR1 SGDLS and CDR2 YYNGEE. CDR3 sequence (DNA): TGTGCCAGCAGCACTCTGACGGATAGCTCCTACAATGAGCAGTTCTTC. Translating it yields CASSTLTDSSYNEQFF. Full variable domain (remainder filled in from reference TRBV9 and TRBJ2-1): DSGVTQTPKHLITATGQRVTLRCSPRSGDLSVYWYQQSLDQGLQFLIQYYNGEERAKGNILERFSAQQFPDLHSELNLSSLELGDSALYFCASSTLTDSSYNEQFFGPGTRLTVL.

The J gene is TRBJ1-2, the V gene TRBV10-3, with 7 bases fitting TRBD1. From germline, CDR1 is ENHRY and CDR2 SYGVKD. V dropped 5 bases and J dropped 0; count of bases not matched to a gene: 6. This CDR3 is built from 15 residues. The CDR3 reads CAISQGQDPNYGYTF. CDR3 DNA: TGTGCCATCAGTCAAGGACAGGACCCTAACTATGGCTACACCTTC.

V usage is TRBV19 and J usage is TRBJ2-1; 9 positions agree with TRBD2. The CDR3 loop spans 15 amino acids. Germline assignment: CDR1 LNHDA and CDR2 SQIVND (reference sequence). Unmatched junction bases numbered 6, after V lost 6 bases and J lost 3 bases. CDR3 sequence (DNA): TGTGCCAGTAGCCCTTCTAGCGGGAACTACAATGAGCAGTTCTTC. Protein: CASSPSSGNYNEQFF.

The chain employs TRBV11-2 and TRBJ2-1, with D unresolved. V lost 3 bases to trimming and J lost 0 bases, with 6 bases between them. The germline CDR1 and CDR2 sequences are SGHAT and FQNNGV. The CDR3 runs 14 residues. CDR3 in amino acids: CASSFTLSYNEQFF. DNA for the CDR3: TGTGCCAGCAGCTTTACACTCTCCTACAATGAGCAGTTCTTC.

The CDR3 nucleotides read TGTGCCAGCAGTTACGGCGGGGGGCTAGGCACAGATACGCAGTATTTT. Translation: CASSYGGGLGTDTQYF. The chain uses TRBV6-5 and TRBJ2-3, with TRBD2 matching 8 bases. V gave up 2 bases and J gave up 1 base; unmatched junction bases: 5. Germline CDR1 is MNHEY and CDR2 is SVGAGI. This CDR3 region has 16 residues.

The chain employs TRBV19 and TRBJ2-1, with a weak D call TRBD1 (5 bases). V gave up 6 bases and J gave up 2 bases, with 11 bases separating them. Germline V lookup: CDR1 LNHDA, CDR2 SQIVND (reference sequence). This CDR3 contains 14 residues. The CDR3 sequence: CASRDTLAYNEQFF. The CDR3 DNA reads TGTGCCAGTAGGGACACCTTAGCCTACAATGAGCAGTTCTTC.

The rearrangement uses TRBV5-1 and TRBJ2-2, with D unresolved. The CDR3 has 14 amino acids. Trimming took off 4 bases at V and 1 base at J, with 8 bases between the two ends. Germline-derived CDR1 and CDR2 are SGHRS and YFSETQ. The CDR3 region is CASSGAGNTGELFF. CDR3 sequence (DNA): TGCGCCAGCAGCGGAGCAGGGAACACCGGGGAGCTGTTTTTT.

V usage is TRBV11-1 and J usage is TRBJ2-7, with TRBD2 identical over 10 bases. V trimming: 4 bases; J trimming: 3 bases; junction bases outside the gene matches: 15. Germline values: CDR1 SGHAT, CDR2 FQDESV (reference sequence). CDR3 size: 18 residues. The CDR3 region has the DNA TGTGCCAGCAGCTATGAGACTAGCGGGCTACATACCTACTACGAGCAGTACTTC. Residues: CASSYETSGLHTYYEQYF.

J is TRBJ2-7 and V is TRBV15, with D uncertain. Trimming took 0 bases from V and 0 from J, leaving 6 bases between them. CDR3 length equals 14 residues. Germline V gene sequence: CDR1 LNHNV, CDR2 YYDKDF (reference sequence). CDR3 sequence (DNA): TGTGCCACCAGCAGAGAGCAGGACTCCTACGAGCAGTACTTC. Its translation: CATSREQDSYEQYF.

V gene TRBV7-9 combines with J gene TRBJ2-3; D uncertain. Germline V gene lookup returns CDR1 SEHNR and CDR2 FQNEAQ (reference sequence). The CDR3 spans 16 residues. V was trimmed by 2 bases and J by 3 bases, leaving 15 bases between them. The CDR3 bases are TGTGCCAGCAGCTTATTTAGTCCTACCAGGACAGATACGCAGTATTTT. The encoded protein is CASSLFSPTRTDTQYF.

The chain is built from TRBV2 and TRBJ2-2; TRBD2 agrees at 12 bases. From germline, CDR1 is SNHLY and CDR2 FYNNEI. The CDR3 has 16 residues. Losses at the gene ends were 4 bases for V and 4 bases for J; bases not matched to a gene: 4. DNA for the CDR3: TGTGCCAGCAGTGGACTAGCGGGAGCGGGCACCGGGGAGCTGTTTTTT. It is translated as CASSGLAGAGTGELFF.

The rearrangement links TRBV6-1 to TRBJ2-2; TRBD2 matches at 7 bases. Trimming at V came to 0 bases and at J to 6 bases, leaving 13 bases not matched to a gene. Germline V gene lookup returns CDR1 MNHNS and CDR2 SASEGT. This CDR3 is 18 amino acids long. DNA of the CDR3: TGTGCCAGCAGTGAAGCTACGGCGGGGGACTCAATGGCCGGGGAGCTGTTTTTT. This gives the protein CASSEATAGDSMAGELFF.

This chain joins TRBV9 and TRBJ2-5; 11 positions match TRBD2. Germline trimming cut 1 base from V and 4 bases from J; bases unmatched to any gene: 6. Germline CDR1 and CDR2: SGDLS and YYNGEE. The CDR3 loop spans 16 amino acids. The CDR3 loop is CASSVPSLAGGETQYF. The CDR3 bases are TGTGCCAGCAGCGTACCCTCCCTAGCGGGAGGAGAGACCCAGTACTTC.

The DNA of the CDR3 is TGTGCCTCAGGACTAGCGGGAGGTAACGAGCAGTACTTC. Translation: CASGLAGGNEQYF. The chain combines TRBV10-3 with TRBJ2-7, with 14 positions matching TRBD2. This CDR3 contains 13 residues. The ends lost 11 bases at V and 5 bases at J; junction bases unmatched: 5. CDR1 and CDR2 from the germline V gene are ENHRY and SYGVKD.

The chain couples TRBV7-9 to TRBJ1-6, with unresolved D. Germline assignment: CDR1 SEHNR and CDR2 FQNEAQ (reference sequence). V was cut by 5 bases and J by 9 bases, with 11 bases left in between. There are 13 residues in the CDR3. The CDR3 here is CASSTGIGSPLHF. CDR3 sequence (DNA): TGTGCCAGCAGCACCGGGATTGGTTCACCCCTCCACTTT. Full variable domain (missing parts from reference TRBV7-9 and TRBJ1-6): DTGVSQNPRHKITKRGQNVTFRCDPISEHNRLYWYRQTLGQGPEFLTYFQNEAQLEKSRLLSDRFSAERPKGSFSTLEIQRTEQGDSAMYLCASSTGIGSPLHFGNGTRLTVT.